This record covers a single T cell receptor (beta chain). The antigen it recognizes is unknown. No much larger clone exists at a distance of one base, and base qualities are not known. The library was generated by the immunoSEQ multiplex PCR assay. Alongside multiparametric flow cytometry, deep sequencing of rearranged TCR beta loci was used to profile the T cell repertoires. TCRdb carries this immuneACCESS record with in-frame sequences only. Its versions omit some clonotypes, under half of them owing to an unresolved V gene in the studies checked, with the rest unexplained. This sample has more than 50,000 clones in its table, and about 83% of those were observed once. Just under 30% of the sample belongs to the ten largest clones. These data originate in a study of lymphopenia after photon versus proton radiotherapy (dated by TCRdb to 2018 to 2020). Looking at the study overall: Photon and proton radiation therapy were compared by the study for their immunological effects in patients with gastrointestinal tumors who developed high-grade lymphopenia. The study was designed to characterize how the impact on the immune system differs between the two radiation modalities. The cohort comprised approximately 21 patients with gastrointestinal tumors who received either photon or proton therapy and then developed lymphopenia. The full study reports these points: Across the cohort, a larger post-nadir drop in TCR diversity was inversely correlated with overall survival time among patients who died. During treatment, patients who received proton therapy stayed relatively stable, whereas patients who received photon therapy lost naive T cells and TCR diversity and gained effector/memory populations. After the lymphocyte count nadir, repertoires from photon-treated patients showed oligoclonal expansion, particularly of CD8+ Temra cells, and this expansion drove the decline in diversity. The survival association was assessed only in patients who died, and the authors presented better survival with proton therapy as a possibility rather than a demonstrated result.

The germline V gene encodes CDR1 SGHVS and CDR2 FQNEAQ. From cysteine to phenylalanine, the CDR3 is 14 amino acids long. The CDR3 DNA has 42 bases and is translated from base 1. Trimming takes 4 bases from V and 5 bases from J, and the germline ends sit 15 bases apart. The source is a man aged 45 to 65 with gastric cancer. The chain was built from TRBV7-8 and TRBJ2-7; a tentative D match to TRBD2 spans 6 bases. Sequences were derived from peripheral blood, sampled from a patient treated with photon-based radiotherapy. This receptor carries the CDR3 CASSSGGRWNEQYF. The bases are TGTGCCAGCAGCTCAGGTGGGAGGTGGAACGAGCAGTACTTC. Full variable domain (CDR3 extended with the reference TRBV7-8 and TRBJ2-7 proteins): GAGVSQSPRYKVAKRGQDVALRCDPISGHVSLFWYQQALGQGPEFLTYFQNEAQLDKSGLPSDRFFAERPEGSVSTLKIQRTQQEDSAVYLCASSSGGRWNEQYFGPGTRLTVT.